The T cell receptor beta chain described here comes from a study of beta chain features in type 1 diabetes. CDR1 and CDR2 (germline): SEHNR, FQNEAQ (reference sequence). The V and J ends lost 1 base and 0 bases respectively, with 10 bases between them. The CDR3 length is 15 residues. About this clone: Its antigen is not identified.

Expressed TCRB transcripts were sequenced, since all the RNA that had been isolated was reverse transcribed. Only in-frame clones appear in the TCRdb table, and some are missing; sequencing was by immunoSEQ multiplex PCR. Of hundreds of thousands of clones in the sample, more than 13% were seen once. Study-wide findings and caveats: Diminished insertions and augmented deletions at VDJ junctions characterized type 1 diabetes patients. Significant though moderate, a shortening of TCRB CDR3s appeared in all four CD4+ subsets of Type 1 diabetes patients.

The sequence came from a man under 40 with type 1 diabetes. This chain connects TRBV7-9 to TRBJ2-7; tentative D call: TRBD2 (6 bases). Sequenced material: naive CD4+ T cells from blood. CDR3 protein: CASSLGRGSSYEQYF. The CDR3 coding sequence is TGTGCCAGCAGCTTAGGTCGGGGGAGCTCCTACGAGCAGTACTTC.